One TCR beta chain is described in this entry. The CDR3 has 13 amino acids. Deletions cut 3 bases from V and 4 bases from J, with 9 bases between. CDR1 and CDR2 from the germline V gene are ENHRY and SYGVKD. The source of the sample is a study of T-cell memory formation after mild COVID-19. TCRdb re-analysed the 5' RACE reads in MiXCR, keeping a single row per CDR3 protein. This repertoire shows some 340,000 distinct CDR3 sequences, approximately 12% found once; its top ten account for around a fifth. Sequenced: PBMCs or a T cell subset sorted from them (not recorded which). The receptor's source is a young man who had mild COVID-19 (a few samples of this study predate the infection). Cell type and time point are not known. J is TRBJ1-2 and V is TRBV10-3; D remains unclear. CDR3 sequence (DNA): TGTGCCATCAGTGATCAGCTTAGCTATGGCTACACCTTC. Amino acids: CAISDQLSYGYTF.